Listed below are T cell receptor beta chains from one sample, sequenced in a study of blood T cells in healthy people across ages. TCRdb independently ran MiXCR on the 5' RACE reads; one entry per CDR3 protein. This table has approximately 940,000 distinct CDR3 sequences, around 46% appearing once. Sequencing was carried out using blood. All receptors come from a man aged 25-45 years in good health. Each CDR3 is given with its conserved first and last residue. D genes are given only for firm matches. Only some rows state a clone size, as once, few, many or a class for expanded clones.

d_call	j_call	clone_size	v_call	cdr3_aa	cdr3_nt
NA	TRBJ2-2	NA	TRBV29-1	CSVQESTYGELFF	TGCAGCGTCCAAGAATCGACTTACGGGGAGCTGTTTTTT
NA	TRBJ2-3	many	TRBV10-3	CAISDREKDTQYF	TGTGCCATCAGTGATCGTGAAAAAGATACGCAGTATTTT
NA	TRBJ2-1	NA	TRBV9	CASSAANEQFF	TGTGCCAGCAGCGCGGCCAATGAGCAGTTCTTC
NA	TRBJ2-5	NA	TRBV7-8	CASSLVIAQSQETQYF	TGTGCCAGCAGCTTAGTCATTGCCCAGTCCCAAGAGACCCAGTACTTC
NA	TRBJ2-3	NA	TRBV4-2	CVSSLERGAGADTQYF	TGTGTCAGCAGCCTGGAGAGGGGGGCCGGCGCAGATACGCAGTATTTT
NA	TRBJ2-7	few	TRBV6-5	CASSYFGGNSYEQYF	TGTGCCAGCAGTTACTTTGGGGGGAACTCCTACGAGCAGTACTTC
NA	TRBJ2-3	NA	TRBV25-1	CASSEEGLSRDTQYF	TGTGCCAGCAGTGAAGAGGGACTGTCTAGGGATACGCAGTATTTT
TRBD1	TRBJ2-3	NA	TRBV25-1	CASSVGQVDTDTQYF	TGTGCCAGCAGTGTGGGACAGGTAGACACAGATACGCAGTATTTT
NA	TRBJ2-7	many	TRBV6-5	CASRRTASSYEQYF	TGTGCCAGCAGGCGGACAGCGAGCTCCTACGAGCAGTACTTC
TRBD1	TRBJ1-5	NA	TRBV6-5	CASSYRRGLGTEIQPQHF	TGTGCCAGCAGTTACCGGAGGGGGTTAGGGACAGAAATTCAGCCCCAGCATTTT
NA	TRBJ2-2	NA	TRBV2	CASSVREMNTGELFF	TGTGCCAGCAGTGTTCGGGAAATGAACACCGGGGAGCTGTTTTTT
NA	TRBJ2-1	few	TRBV7-2	CASSIPRGSVNEQFF	TGTGCCAGCAGCATACCCCGGGGGAGCGTCAATGAGCAGTTCTTC
NA	TRBJ1-2	NA	TRBV3-1	CASNQDQGIDYGYTF	TGTGCCAGCAACCAAGATCAGGGAATTGACTATGGCTACACCTTC
NA	TRBJ2-3	NA	TRBV12-3/TRBV12-4	CASSVLQTDTQYF	TGTGCCAGCAGTGTATTACAGACAGATACGCAGTATTTT
NA	TRBJ2-7	few	TRBV20-1	CSARRGKSYEQYF	TGCAGTGCTAGGCGCGGGAAGTCCTACGAGCAGTACTTC